Given below is one TCR beta chain in context. Its antigen remains unidentified. During construction of the library, unique molecular identifiers were attached to individual cDNA molecules for quantitative, reproducible TCR counting. TCRdb reprocessed the RACE reads with MiXCR, giving one entry per CDR3 protein. The sample lists about 40,000 distinct CDR3 sequences, about 11% occurring once. CDR3 length: 12 amino acids. The ends were cut back, 6 bases at V and 8 bases at J, with 14 bases in the middle. Noted time point: pre-sensitization, week 0. Sample treatment: therapeutic diphenylcyclopropenone sensitization with weekly scalp DPC. RNA extraction used unfractionated whole blood as the source of total RNA. The data stem from a study of human T cells and chemical hapten exposure. Overall study: Upper-back patches of 0.01% DPC were read at 6 days.

Whole-study findings and limits: Significantly greater numbers of large CDR3 similarity clusters came from expanded TCRs than from controls.

J is TRBJ2-7 and V is TRBV12-3 or TRBV12-4; D might be TRBD1 (7 bases). Source: whole blood, taken in connection with sensitization to the hapten diphenylcyclopropenone (DPC). The TCR originated in a young man with alopecia areata. Some clones in this sample may be carry-over from other donors' samples. The CDR3 coding sequence is TGTGCCAGCAGCCCAGGGGGGTATCAGCAGTACTTC. Its protein is CASSPGGYQQYF.